The sequence of this TCR beta chain was determined in a study of radiotherapy plus CTLA-4 blockade in lung cancer. Method: immunoSEQ multiplex PCR; TCRdb's copy keeps in-frame clones and lacks some. This sample carries under 95,000 clones, 84% of them seen once, and the ten largest clones take approximately 0.79%. The V end lost 3 bases, the J end lost 6 bases, and 14 bases lay between the germline ends. The CDR3 has 13 residues. Germline CDR1 GTSNPN, CDR2 SVGIG (reference sequence). The sequencing used peripheral blood, collected from a patient treated with radiotherapy plus ipilimumab. This chain links TRBV30 with TRBJ1-2; D is uncertain. This receptor was identified in a human donor with non-small cell lung cancer who had stable disease on radiotherapy plus ipilimumab. The CDR3 sequence: CAWSGGHDNGYTF. DNA for the CDR3: TGTGCCTGGAGCGGAGGGCACGACAATGGCTACACCTTC.